This T cell receptor (beta chain) came from a study of blood T cell repertoires in COVID-19. The wider study: Acute and convalescent COVID-19 samples came from the United States, Italy and Spain.

Assay used: immunoSEQ multiplex PCR; TCRdb lists only in-frame clones, some missing. Seen here are roughly 340,000 clones, about 90% observed once, and the top ten hold 2.5% to 4%. The sequence derives from a woman aged 18-30 years who had recovered from COVID-19. Sequenced input: peripheral blood.

For the CDR3, the DNA is TGTGCCAGCAGCTTTGACAGGGAGGTGGCGAATGGCTACACCTTC. Translated, it gives CASSFDREVANGYTF. This rearrangement joins TRBV5-4 to TRBJ1-2; the match to TRBD1 covers 7 bases. V lost 2 bases, J lost 6 bases, and 10 bases stayed unmatched. This CDR3 spans 15 amino acids. Looked up from germline, CDR1 is SGHNT and CDR2 is YYREEE (reference sequence).